This is a list of T cell receptor beta chains from one sample in a study of OX40 agonist ivuxolimab in advanced cancers. Sequencing used immunoSEQ multiplex PCR; TCRdb keeps in-frame clones, though not all of them. Here the sample spans around 50,000 clones, just over 90% being singletons. The sequencing used CD4+ or CD8+ T cells sorted from blood, collected in a trial of the OX40 agonist ivuxolimab. The receptors derive from an adult with an advanced solid tumor such as melanoma, head and neck, liver or kidney cancer. CDR3s leave out the opening cysteine and the closing phenylalanine or tryptophan. Clone size is not always given. Where it is, it says once, few, many or a class for expanded clones.

TRBJ1-2,NA,TRBV5-8,ASSPIGQGLGGYT
TRBJ1-1,NA,TRBV5-1,ASSLGRNTEAF
TRBJ2-3,NA,TRBV19,ASSNRRGPTNTQY
TRBJ1-1,once,TRBV2,ASSELMGGAF
TRBJ1-5,NA,TRBV5-1,ASSFLGNQPQH
TRBJ2-3,NA,TRBV18,ASSPTGTGFTDTQY
TRBJ2-5,NA,TRBV15,ATSSDNQETQY
TRBJ2-3,few,TRBV9,ASSSRTDHTDTQY
TRBJ2-5,NA,TRBV5-1,ASSFGETQY
TRBJ1-1,NA,TRBV18,ASSPGGDLSTEAF
TRBJ2-5,NA,TRBV7-2,ASSLAAGTGGETQY
TRBJ1-2,NA,TRBV27,ASSLFAGTNYGYT
TRBJ1-4,NA,TRBV28,ASNPGGEGNEKLF
TRBJ1-3,NA,TRBV6-4,ASSGKKQGVTGNTIY
TRBJ1-6,few,TRBV4-1,ASSPTGRDVVTLH
TRBJ2-1,NA,TRBV18,ASSRLGQGGHNEQF
TRBJ2-7,NA,TRBV15,ATSRDIVYEQY
TRBJ2-5,NA,TRBV2,ASSVNDLETQY
TRBJ1-4,NA,TRBV5-1,ASSLGATGGEKLF
TRBJ2-1,NA,TRBV18,ASSPRTPYNEQF
TRBJ2-2,few,TRBV15,ATRAGRNTGELF
TRBJ1-2,NA,TRBV6-1,ASTLGPIYGYT
TRBJ2-7,NA,TRBV28,ASSLPTGASEQY
TRBJ1-3,NA,TRBV5-1,ASSLEGWGDTIY
TRBJ2-1,once,TRBV6-1,ASNRGNRNEQF
TRBJ1-5,NA,TRBV5-6,ASSLFSSEASGNQPQH
TRBJ1-5,NA,TRBV28,ASSFGDRFLPQH
TRBJ2-5,NA,TRBV7-3,ASSLQSWETQY
TRBJ1-5,NA,TRBV6-6,ASSFGVDQPQH
TRBJ2-7,NA,TRBV15,ATSRIGSGGASYEQY
TRBJ2-3,NA,TRBV6-5,ASGYQGAYTDTQY